This T cell receptor (beta chain) was identified in a study of PD-L1 blockade in urothelial cancer. Study overall: Patients, treated from about 2014 onward, received atezolizumab 1,200 mg intravenously every 3 weeks. Per blood sample, T cells had a median of about 130,000. Prior regimens of chemotherapy numbered 0 to 3 per patient.

Generated by immunoSEQ multiplex PCR, the TCRdb table keeps only in-frame clones and is missing some. The repertoire includes tens of thousands of clones, roughly 80% of them detected once, and approximately 8.3% sits in the top ten. Time point: peripheral blood 6 weeks after treatment start. Each patient supplied 1 to 8 pretreatment and on-treatment samples. With 6 bases clipped from V and 4 bases from J, the junction kept 9 bases outside the gene matches. The CDR3 contains 14 residues. The germline CDR1 and CDR2 sequences are LNHDA and SQIVND (reference sequence). This material consisted of PBMCs, taken around atezolizumab (anti-PD-L1) treatment. The rearrangement uses TRBV19 and TRBJ2-7; 7 bases align to TRBD1. The sequence came from a man between 65 and 85 years old with urothelial cancer. CDR3 in DNA: TGTGCCAGTAGCCTCAAGGGGGCCGAATACGAGCAGTACTTC. It yields the protein CASSLKGAEYEQYF.